This T cell receptor (beta chain) was captured by sequencing in a study of molecular identifiers for immune sequencing clone quantification. Study in general: In replicates, RNA taken from approximately 20,000 or 98,000 naive CD8 cells was divided five ways, and four portions underwent sequencing. Study results and caveats: Over 99% of effector molecules, yet under 1% of naive-cell molecules, were held by clones above 20 RNA copies.

One entry per CDR3 protein, called by TCRdb with MiXCR from the PCR reads. Of approximately 550,000 distinct CDR3 sequences listed, roughly 23% were seen once; the top ten hold about 0.84%. Between about 19,000 and 1,100,000 sorted cells, with 10%, 30% or 50% RNA, yielded naive CD8 libraries. This clonotype was seen more than once but under ten times. Antigen: not known. Trimming cost V 7 bases and J 4 bases; bases outside gene matches: 13. CDR3 size: 16 residues. CDR1 MDHEN and CDR2 SYDVKM come from the germline V gene. The origin of this receptor is a human donor in good health. Some libraries in this study had Jurkat cell RNA spiked in. The chain uses TRBV28 and TRBJ2-7, with 10 bases that match TRBD2. Sequenced sample: naive CD8+ T cells from blood, with Jurkat cell RNA spiked in. As to subset: FACS-sorted CD8+CD4-CCR7+CD45RA+ naive T cells. The CDR3 coding sequence is TGTGCCAGCACCCCTCGCGGGCCTAGCGGGAGTTACGAGCAGTACTTC. It codes for CASTPRGPSGSYEQYF.